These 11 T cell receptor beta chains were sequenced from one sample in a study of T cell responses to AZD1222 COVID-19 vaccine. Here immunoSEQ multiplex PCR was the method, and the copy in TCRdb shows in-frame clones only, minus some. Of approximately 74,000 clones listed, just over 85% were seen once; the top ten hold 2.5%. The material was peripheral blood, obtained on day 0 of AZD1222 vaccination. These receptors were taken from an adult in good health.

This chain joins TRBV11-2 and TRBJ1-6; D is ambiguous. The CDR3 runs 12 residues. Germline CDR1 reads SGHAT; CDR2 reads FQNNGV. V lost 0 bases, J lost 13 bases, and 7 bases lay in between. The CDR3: CASSLDLTPLHF. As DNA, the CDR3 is TGTGCCAGCAGCTTAGATCTAACCCCCCTCCACTTT.

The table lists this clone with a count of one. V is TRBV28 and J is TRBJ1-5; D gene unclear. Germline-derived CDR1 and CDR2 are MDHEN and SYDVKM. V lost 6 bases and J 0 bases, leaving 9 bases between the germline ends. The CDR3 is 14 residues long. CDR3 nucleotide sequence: TGTGCCAGCAGCGAGGGAGGTAGCAATCAGCCCCAGCATTTT. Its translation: CASSEGGSNQPQHF.

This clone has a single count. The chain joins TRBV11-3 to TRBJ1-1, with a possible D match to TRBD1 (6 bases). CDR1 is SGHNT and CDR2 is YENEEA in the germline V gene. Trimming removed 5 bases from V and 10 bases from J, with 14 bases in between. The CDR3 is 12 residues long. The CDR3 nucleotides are TGTGCCAGCAGCGGATTACAGGGTCGAGCTTTCTTT. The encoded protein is CASSGLQGRAFF.

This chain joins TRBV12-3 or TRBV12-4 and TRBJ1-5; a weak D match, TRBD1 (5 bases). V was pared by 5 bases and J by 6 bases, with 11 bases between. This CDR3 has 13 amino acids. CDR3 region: CASSQGPRQPQHF. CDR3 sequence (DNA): TGTGCCAGCAGTCAGGGACCGCGTCAGCCCCAGCATTTT.

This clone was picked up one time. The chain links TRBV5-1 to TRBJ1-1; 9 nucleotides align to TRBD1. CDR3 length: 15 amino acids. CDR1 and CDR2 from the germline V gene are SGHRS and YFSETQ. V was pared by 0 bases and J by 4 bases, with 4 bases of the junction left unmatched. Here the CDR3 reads CASSLAQGASTEAFF. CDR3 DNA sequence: TGCGCCAGCAGCTTGGCACAGGGGGCGAGCACTGAAGCTTTCTTT.

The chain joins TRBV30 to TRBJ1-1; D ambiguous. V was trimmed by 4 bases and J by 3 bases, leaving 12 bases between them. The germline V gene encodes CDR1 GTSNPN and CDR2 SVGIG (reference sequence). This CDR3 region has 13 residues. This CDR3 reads CAWTLAEDTEAFF. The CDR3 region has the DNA TGTGCCTGGACCCTGGCAGAGGACACTGAAGCTTTCTTT.

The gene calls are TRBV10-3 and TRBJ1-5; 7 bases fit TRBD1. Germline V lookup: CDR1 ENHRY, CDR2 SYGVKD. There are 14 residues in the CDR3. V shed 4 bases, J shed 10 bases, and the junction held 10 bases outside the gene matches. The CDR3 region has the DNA TGTGCCATCAGTGTCGACAGGGAGAGTAATCCCCAGCATTTT. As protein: CAISVDRESNPQHF.

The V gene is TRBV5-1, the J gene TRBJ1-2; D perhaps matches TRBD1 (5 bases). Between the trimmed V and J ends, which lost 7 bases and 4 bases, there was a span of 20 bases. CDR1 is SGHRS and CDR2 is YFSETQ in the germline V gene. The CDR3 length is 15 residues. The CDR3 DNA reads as TGCGCCAGCGGAGTAAGCGGGGCTCAGCGCTATGGCTACACCTTC. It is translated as CASGVSGAQRYGYTF.

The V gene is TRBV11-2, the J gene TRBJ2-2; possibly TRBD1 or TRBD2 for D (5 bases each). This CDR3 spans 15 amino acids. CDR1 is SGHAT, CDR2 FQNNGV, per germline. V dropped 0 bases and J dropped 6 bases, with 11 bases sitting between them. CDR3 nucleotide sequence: TGTGCCAGCAGCTTAGAGGGGGTTGGAGCCGGGGAGCTGTTTTTT. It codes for CASSLEGVGAGELFF.

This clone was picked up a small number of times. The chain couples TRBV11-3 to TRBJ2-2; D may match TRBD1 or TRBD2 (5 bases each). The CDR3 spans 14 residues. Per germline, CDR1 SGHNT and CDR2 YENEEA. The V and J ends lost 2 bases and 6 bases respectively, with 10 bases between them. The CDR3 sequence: CASSLQGEAGELFF. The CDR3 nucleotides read TGTGCCAGCAGCTTACAGGGAGAGGCCGGGGAGCTGTTTTTT.

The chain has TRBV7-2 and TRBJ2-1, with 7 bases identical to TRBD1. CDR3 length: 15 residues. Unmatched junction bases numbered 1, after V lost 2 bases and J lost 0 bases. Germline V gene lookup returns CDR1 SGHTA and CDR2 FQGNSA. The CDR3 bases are TGTGCCAGCAGCTTAAGGGACAGCTCCTACAATGAGCAGTTCTTC. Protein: CASSLRDSSYNEQFF.